The T cell receptor (beta chain) described here comes from a study of CD8 T cells in ankylosing spondylitis. Whole-study results and caveats: Disease-associated clones were reportedly significantly overrepresented in matched ankylosing spondylitis synovial fluid. A motif in TCR beta, a set of fewer than ten highly homologous variants, appeared characteristic of ankylosing spondylitis blood.

The CDR3 runs 19 residues. Germline V gene lookup returns CDR1 SGHVS and CDR2 FNYEAQ. V was clipped by 0 bases and J by 1 base; unmatched bases: 5. At least ten counts were recorded for this clonotype. Its matching antigen is unknown. Quantitative 5'-RACE was performed with molecular barcodes, and it yielded the TCR beta libraries. MiXCR, applied by TCRdb to the 5' RACE reads, yields one record per CDR3 protein. The data contain approximately 300,000 distinct CDR3 sequences, 15% to 20% of them singletons. V usage is TRBV7-6 and J usage is TRBJ2-2, with 13 bases fitting TRBD2. This clonotype was obtained from a male donor with ankylosing spondylitis or in good health (not recorded which). Sample: blood, either unsorted or a sorted T cell fraction (not recorded which). CDR3 DNA sequence: TGTGCCAGCAGCTTAGCCCCGACTAGCGGGGGGCAGAACACCGGGGAGCTGTTTTTT. As protein: CASSLAPTSGGQNTGELFF.